Following are 6 T cell receptor beta chains from one sample sequenced in a study of cytomegalovirus exposure and HLA in healthy donors. Some clones are missing from TCRdb's copy, which holds only in-frame ones; the method was immunoSEQ multiplex PCR. The table shows 190,000 or so clones, with about 80% occurring only once. Input material: PBMCs. These receptors all come from a woman aged 18-29 years in good health and CMV-seropositive.

The CDR3: CASSGDSQIYNEQFF. Written as DNA, the CDR3 is TGTGCCAGCAGCGGGGACAGCCAAATCTACAATGAGCAGTTCTTC. The rearrangement links TRBV9 to TRBJ2-1; 7 bases line up with TRBD1. Germline V gene sequence: CDR1 SGDLS, CDR2 YYNGEE. J was trimmed by 3 bases and V by 3 bases; bases with no gene match: 6. This CDR3 spans 15 amino acids.

DNA for the CDR3: TGCAGTGCGGAGAGCTCCGGGGAGCTGTTTTTT. It codes for CSAESSGELFF. The chain combines TRBV20-1 with TRBJ2-2; D unresolved. Germline CDR1 DFQATT, CDR2 SNEGSKA (reference sequence). The CDR3 spans 11 residues. V lost 6 bases and J 6 bases, leaving 8 bases between the germline ends.

The gene calls are TRBV14 and TRBJ1-6; D is ambiguous. Germline CDR1 reads SGHDN; CDR2 reads FVKESK. There are 15 residues in the CDR3. Between the trimmed V and J ends, which lost 3 bases and 3 bases, there was a span of 9 bases. The CDR3 DNA follows: TGTGCCAGCAGCCAGAGACGGGACTATAATTCACCCCTCCACTTT. Translated, it gives CASSQRRDYNSPLHF.

The chain joins TRBV5-1 to TRBJ2-3, with D possibly TRBD1 on 6 matching bases. Trimming pared 0 bases from V and 3 bases from J, leaving 11 bases between. Germline V CDR1 and CDR2: SGHRS, YFSETQ. The CDR3 runs to 15 residues. Here the CDR3 DNA reads TGCGCCAGCAGCTTGGCCGGACAGATAACAGATACGCAGTATTTT. Its protein is CASSLAGQITDTQYF.

The chain has TRBV19 and TRBJ2-1; D may be TRBD1 (5 bases). Germline V gives CDR1 LNHDA, CDR2 SQIVND (reference sequence). CDR3 length: 13 amino acids. Trimming removed 3 bases at V and 7 bases at J, with 10 bases between. The CDR3 sequence: CASSIRTRNEQFF. DNA of the CDR3: TGTGCCAGTAGTATCCGGACACGGAATGAGCAGTTCTTC.

In its sample, this clone was seen a few times. The CDR3 loop is CASSLGGQGYYEQYF. The CDR3 nucleotides are TGCGCCAGCAGCTTGGGGGGACAGGGGTACTACGAGCAGTACTTC. This chain joins TRBV5-1 and TRBJ2-7; 10 nucleotides line up with TRBD1. J lost 3 bases, V lost 0 bases, and 3 bases had no gene match. CDR1 and CDR2 (germline): SGHRS, YFSETQ. This CDR3 has 15 amino acids.